This T cell receptor (beta chain) originates from a study of blood T cell repertoires in COVID-19. As for the study in general: Samples taken during acute and convalescent COVID-19 were collected in the United States, Italy and Spain. Sample material is recorded as cDNA or gDNA derived from T cells, B-cell-depleted T cells, or PBMCs.

As originally analysed: Scientists estimated how many nucleated cells there were by amplifying reference gene primers. TCRdb's table, derived via immunoSEQ multiplex PCR, lists solely in-frame clones and lacks some. The V and J calls and clone size come from that table; D and trimming were worked out from the DNA. The top ten hold 2.2% of the sample, which has a few hundred thousand clones, around 87% seen once. This clone came up once. V was pared by 1 base and J by 0 bases, with 12 bases between. This CDR3 has 15 amino acids. Germline V gives CDR1 SQVTM, CDR2 ANQGSEA. Sequenced material: peripheral blood. This sequence originates from a woman aged 45-65 years who had recovered from COVID-19. The rearrangement uses TRBV29-1 and TRBJ1-1, with a possible D match to TRBD1 (6 bases). CDR3: CSVEGAGAMNTEAFF. DNA for the CDR3: TGCAGCGTTGAAGGGGCAGGGGCGATGAACACTGAAGCTTTCTTT.